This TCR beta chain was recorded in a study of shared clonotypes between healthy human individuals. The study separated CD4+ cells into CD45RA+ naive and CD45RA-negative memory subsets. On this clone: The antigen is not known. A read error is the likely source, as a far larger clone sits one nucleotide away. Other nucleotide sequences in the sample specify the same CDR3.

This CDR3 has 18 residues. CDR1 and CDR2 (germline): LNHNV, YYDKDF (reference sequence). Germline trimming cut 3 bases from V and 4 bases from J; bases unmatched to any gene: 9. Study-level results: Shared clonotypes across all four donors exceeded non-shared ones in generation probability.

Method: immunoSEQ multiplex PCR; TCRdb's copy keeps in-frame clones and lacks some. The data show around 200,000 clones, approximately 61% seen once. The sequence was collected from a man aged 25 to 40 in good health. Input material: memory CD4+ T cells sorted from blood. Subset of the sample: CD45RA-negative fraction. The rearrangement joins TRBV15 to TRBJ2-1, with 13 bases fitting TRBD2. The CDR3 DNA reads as TGTGCCACCAGCAGGGCGCGGACTAGCGGGAGTCTGTACAATGAGCAGTTCTTC. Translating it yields CATSRARTSGSLYNEQFF.